This section outlines one TCR beta chain sequence together with its context. Antigen: not known. Only in-frame clones appear in the TCRdb table, and some are missing; sequencing was by immunoSEQ multiplex PCR. Of tens of thousands of clones listed, about 90% are singletons. The sample is drawn from a study of siplizumab effects on memory and regulatory T cells. General observations from the study: Naive T cells appeared more diverse than memory cells and seemed to be major alloresponse contributors. Treg origin accounted for an average of 68.8% of mappable alloreactive CD4+ clones with siplizumab and under 30% in controls. Tregs proliferating in siplizumab cultures lacked confirmation of their suppressive function.

Trimming removed 2 bases at V and 1 base at J, with 11 bases between. Germline loops: CDR1 SEHNR, CDR2 FQNEAQ (reference sequence). The CDR3 has 15 amino acids. The gene calls are TRBV7-9 and TRBJ1-1, with D unresolved. Source material: CD8+ T cells sorted from blood. The receptor was derived from a human donor in good health. CDR3 coding DNA: TGTGCCAGCAGCTTATCGCTCGGAACGAACACTGAAGCTTTCTTT. It specifies CASSLSLGTNTEAFF.